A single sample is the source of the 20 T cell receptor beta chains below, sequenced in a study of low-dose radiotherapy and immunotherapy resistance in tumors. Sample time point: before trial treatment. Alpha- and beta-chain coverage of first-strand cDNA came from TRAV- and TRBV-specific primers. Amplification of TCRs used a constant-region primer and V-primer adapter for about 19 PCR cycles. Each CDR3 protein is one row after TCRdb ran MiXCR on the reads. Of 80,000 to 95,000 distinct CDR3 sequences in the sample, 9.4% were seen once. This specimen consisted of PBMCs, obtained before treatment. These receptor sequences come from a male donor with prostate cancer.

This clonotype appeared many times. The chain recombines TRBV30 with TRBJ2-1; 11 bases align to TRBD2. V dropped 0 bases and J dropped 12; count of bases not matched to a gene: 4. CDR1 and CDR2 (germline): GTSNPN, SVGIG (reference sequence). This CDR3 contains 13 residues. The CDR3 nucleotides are TGTGCCTGGAGTGTACTAGCGGGGGTCATGCAGTTCTTC. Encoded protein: CAWSVLAGVMQFF.

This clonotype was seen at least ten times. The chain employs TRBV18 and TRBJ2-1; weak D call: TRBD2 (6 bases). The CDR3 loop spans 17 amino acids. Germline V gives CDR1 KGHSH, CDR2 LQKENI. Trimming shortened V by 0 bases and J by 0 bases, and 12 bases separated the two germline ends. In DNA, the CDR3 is TGTGCCAGCTCACCACCGTGGGCGGGGAGCTCCTACAATGAGCAGTTCTTC. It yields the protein CASSPPWAGSSYNEQFF.

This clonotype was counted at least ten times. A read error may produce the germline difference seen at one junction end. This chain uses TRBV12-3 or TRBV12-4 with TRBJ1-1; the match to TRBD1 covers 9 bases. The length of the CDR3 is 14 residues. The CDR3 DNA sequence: TGCGCCAGCAGCTTGGGACAGGGAGGGACTGAAGCTTTCTTT. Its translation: CASSLGQGGTEAFF.

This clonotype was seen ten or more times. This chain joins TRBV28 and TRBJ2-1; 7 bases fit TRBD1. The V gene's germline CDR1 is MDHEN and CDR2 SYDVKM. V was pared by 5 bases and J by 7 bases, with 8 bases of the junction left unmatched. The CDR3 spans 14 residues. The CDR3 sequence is CASSGDSQGNEQFF. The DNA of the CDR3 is TGTGCCAGCAGTGGGGACAGCCAGGGGAATGAGCAGTTCTTC.

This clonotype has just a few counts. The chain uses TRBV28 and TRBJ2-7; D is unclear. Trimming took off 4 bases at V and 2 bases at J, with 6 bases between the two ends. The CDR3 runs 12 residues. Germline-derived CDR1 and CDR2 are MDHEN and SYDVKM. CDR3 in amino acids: CASSSQTYEQYF. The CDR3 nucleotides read TGTGCCAGCAGTTCGCAAACCTACGAGCAGTACTTC.

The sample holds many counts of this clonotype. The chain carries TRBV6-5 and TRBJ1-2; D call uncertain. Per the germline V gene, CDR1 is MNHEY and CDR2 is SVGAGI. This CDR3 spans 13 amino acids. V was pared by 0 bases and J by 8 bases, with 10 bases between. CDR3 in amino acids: CASSYSLGRGYTF. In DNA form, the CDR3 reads TGTGCCAGCAGTTACTCCTTAGGCCGGGGCTACACCTTC.

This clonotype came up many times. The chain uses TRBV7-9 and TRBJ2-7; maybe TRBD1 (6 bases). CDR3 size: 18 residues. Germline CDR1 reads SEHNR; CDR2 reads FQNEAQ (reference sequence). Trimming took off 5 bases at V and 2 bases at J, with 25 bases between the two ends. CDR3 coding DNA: TGTGCCAGCAGCCCCAACTCCGGGACACCCAAAGGGCCCTACGAGCAGTACTTC. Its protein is CASSPNSGTPKGPYEQYF.

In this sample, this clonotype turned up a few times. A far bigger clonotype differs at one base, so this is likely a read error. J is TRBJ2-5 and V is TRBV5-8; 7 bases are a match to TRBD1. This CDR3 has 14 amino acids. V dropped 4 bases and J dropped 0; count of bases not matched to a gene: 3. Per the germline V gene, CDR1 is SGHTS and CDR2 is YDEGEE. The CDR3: CASSMGQYQETQYF. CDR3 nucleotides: TGTGCCAGCAGCATGGGACAGTACCAAGAGACCCAGTACTTC.

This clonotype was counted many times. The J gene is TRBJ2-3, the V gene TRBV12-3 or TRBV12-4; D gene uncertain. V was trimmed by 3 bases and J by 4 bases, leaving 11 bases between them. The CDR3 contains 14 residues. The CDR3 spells CASSLRSHADTQYF. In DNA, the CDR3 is TGTGCCAGCAGTTTGAGGAGCCACGCAGATACGCAGTATTTT.

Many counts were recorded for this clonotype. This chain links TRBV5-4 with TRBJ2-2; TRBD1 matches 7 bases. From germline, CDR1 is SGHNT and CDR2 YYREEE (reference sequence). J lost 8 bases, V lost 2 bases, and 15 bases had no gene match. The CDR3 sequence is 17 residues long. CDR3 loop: CASSLLTLNRGSGELFF. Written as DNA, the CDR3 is TGTGCCAGCAGCTTATTGACCCTCAACAGGGGATCGGGGGAGCTGTTTTTT.

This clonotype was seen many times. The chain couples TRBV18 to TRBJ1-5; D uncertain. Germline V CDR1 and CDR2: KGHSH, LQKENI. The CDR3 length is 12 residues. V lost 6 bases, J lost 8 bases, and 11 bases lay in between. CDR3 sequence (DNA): TGTGCCAGCTCCGTGCCTGGGAAGCCCCAGCATTTT. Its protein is CASSVPGKPQHF. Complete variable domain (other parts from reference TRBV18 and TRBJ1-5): NAGVMQNPRHLVRRRGQEARLRCSPMKGHSHVYWYRQLPEEGLKFMVYLQKENIIDESGMPKERFSAEFPKEGPSILRIQQVVRGDSAAYFCASSVPGKPQHFGDGTRLSIL.

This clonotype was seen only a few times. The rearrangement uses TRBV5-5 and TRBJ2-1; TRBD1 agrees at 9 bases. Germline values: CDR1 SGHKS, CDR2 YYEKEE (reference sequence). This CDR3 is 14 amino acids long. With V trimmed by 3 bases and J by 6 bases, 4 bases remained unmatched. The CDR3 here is CASSSGQGSNEQFF. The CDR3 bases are TGTGCCAGCAGCTCGGGACAGGGCTCCAATGAGCAGTTCTTC. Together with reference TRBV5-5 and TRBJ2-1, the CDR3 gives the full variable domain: DAGVTQSPTHLIKTRGQQVTLRCSPISGHKSVSWYQQVLGQGPQFIFQYYEKEERGRGNFPDRFSARQFPNYSSELNVNALLLGDSALYLCASSSGQGSNEQFFGPGTRLTVL.

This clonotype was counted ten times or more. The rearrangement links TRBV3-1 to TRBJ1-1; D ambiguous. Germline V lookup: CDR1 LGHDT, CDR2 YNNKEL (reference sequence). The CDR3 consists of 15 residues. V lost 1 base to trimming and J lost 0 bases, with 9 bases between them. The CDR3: CASSQGEGMNTEAFF. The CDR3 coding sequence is TGTGCCAGCAGCCAAGGAGAAGGCATGAACACTGAAGCTTTCTTT.

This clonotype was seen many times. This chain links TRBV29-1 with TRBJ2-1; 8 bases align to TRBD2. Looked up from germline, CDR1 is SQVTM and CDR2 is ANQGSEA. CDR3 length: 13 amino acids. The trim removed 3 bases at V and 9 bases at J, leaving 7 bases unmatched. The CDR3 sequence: CSVDRSSGVEQFF. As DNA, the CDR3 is TGCAGCGTTGACCGAAGTAGCGGGGTTGAGCAGTTCTTC.

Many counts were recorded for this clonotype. CDR3 residues: CASSLDGNEQFF. The CDR3 region has the DNA TGCGCCAGCAGCTTGGATGGGAATGAGCAGTTCTTC. The V and J genes are TRBV5-1 and TRBJ2-1; D is unclear. V lost 0 bases to trimming and J lost 7 bases, with 5 bases between them. The CDR3 extends over 12 amino acids. Germline V lookup: CDR1 SGHRS, CDR2 YFSETQ. Together with reference TRBV5-1 and TRBJ2-1, the CDR3 gives the full variable domain: KAGVTQTPRYLIKTRGQQVTLSCSPISGHRSVSWYQQTPGQGLQFLFEYFSETQRNKGNFPGRFSGRQFSNSRSEMNVSTLELGDSALYLCASSLDGNEQFFGPGTRLTVL.

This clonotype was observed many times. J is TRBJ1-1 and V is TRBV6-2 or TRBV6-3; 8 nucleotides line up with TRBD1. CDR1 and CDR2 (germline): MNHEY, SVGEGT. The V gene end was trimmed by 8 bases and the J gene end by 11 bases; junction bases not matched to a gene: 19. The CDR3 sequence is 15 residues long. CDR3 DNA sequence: TGTGCCAGCTACGAGAGAGGGACAGGTTCACGGTGGGCTTTCTTT. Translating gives CASYERGTGSRWAFF.

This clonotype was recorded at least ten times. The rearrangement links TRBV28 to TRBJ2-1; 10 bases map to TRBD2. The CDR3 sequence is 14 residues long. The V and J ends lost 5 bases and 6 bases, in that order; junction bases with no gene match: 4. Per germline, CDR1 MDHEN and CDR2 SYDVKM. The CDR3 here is CASSRSGRLNEQFF. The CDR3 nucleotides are TGTGCCAGCAGTCGTAGCGGGAGGCTCAATGAGCAGTTCTTC.

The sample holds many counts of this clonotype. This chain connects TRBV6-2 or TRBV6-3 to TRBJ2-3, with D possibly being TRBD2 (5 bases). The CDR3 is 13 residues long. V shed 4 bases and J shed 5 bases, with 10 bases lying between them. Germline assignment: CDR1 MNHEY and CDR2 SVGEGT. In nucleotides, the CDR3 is TGTGCCAGCAGTTCCGGACTGAGAGATACGCAGTATTTT. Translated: CASSSGLRDTQYF.

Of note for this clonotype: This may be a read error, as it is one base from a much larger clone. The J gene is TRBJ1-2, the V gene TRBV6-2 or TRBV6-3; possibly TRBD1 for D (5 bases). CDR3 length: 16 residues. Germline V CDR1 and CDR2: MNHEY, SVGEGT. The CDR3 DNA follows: TGTGCCTCAGGACAAACAAGGGTGAAGGTTTTGGATGTTTTCCTCTTC. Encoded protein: CASGQTRVKVLDVFLF.

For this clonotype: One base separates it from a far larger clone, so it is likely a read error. The CDR3 region is CASRTAGGPGNEQYF. CDR3 bases: TGTGCCAGCAGAACAGCGGGAGGGCCGGGGAATGAGCAGTACTTC. This chain links TRBV6-2 or TRBV6-3 with TRBJ2-5, with 10 positions matching TRBD2. The V gene's germline CDR1 is MNHEY and CDR2 SVGEGT. The CDR3 sequence is 15 residues long. V shed 6 bases, J shed 11 bases, and the junction held 15 bases outside the gene matches.